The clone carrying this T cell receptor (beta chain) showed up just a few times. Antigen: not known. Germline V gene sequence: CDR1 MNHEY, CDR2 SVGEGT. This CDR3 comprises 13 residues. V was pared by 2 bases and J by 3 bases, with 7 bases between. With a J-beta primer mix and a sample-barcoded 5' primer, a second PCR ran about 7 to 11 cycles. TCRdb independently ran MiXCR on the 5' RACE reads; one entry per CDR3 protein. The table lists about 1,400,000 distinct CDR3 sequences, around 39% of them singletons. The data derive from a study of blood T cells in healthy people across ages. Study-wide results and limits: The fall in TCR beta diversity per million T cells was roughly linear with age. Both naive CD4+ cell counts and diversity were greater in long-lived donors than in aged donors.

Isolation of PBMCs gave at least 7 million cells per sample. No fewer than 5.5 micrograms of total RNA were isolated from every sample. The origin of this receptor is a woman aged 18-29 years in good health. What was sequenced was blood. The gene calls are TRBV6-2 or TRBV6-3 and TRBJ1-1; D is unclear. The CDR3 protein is CASSYQAYTEAFF. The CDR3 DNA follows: TGTGCCAGCAGTTACCAGGCCTACACTGAAGCTTTCTTT.